The 16 T cell receptor beta chains below all came from one sample that was sequenced in a study of cytomegalovirus exposure and HLA in healthy donors. Libraries were prepared by immunoSEQ multiplex PCR; TCRdb keeps only in-frame clonotypes and omits some of them. The table records roughly 63,000 clones, more than 70% of them present only once. Source material: PBMCs. These receptor sequences come from a woman younger than 30 in good health and CMV-seronegative.

J is TRBJ2-3 and V is TRBV19, with TRBD2 identical over 7 bases. CDR1 is LNHDA and CDR2 is SQIVND in the germline V gene (reference sequence). V gave up 6 bases and J gave up 0 bases; unmatched junction bases: 6. The CDR3 totals 15 residues. The CDR3: CASSAGVMSTDTQYF. As DNA, the CDR3 is TGTGCCAGTAGCGCGGGGGTTATGAGCACAGATACGCAGTATTTT.

This clone has a single count. V usage is TRBV5-6 and J usage is TRBJ2-3; 13 bases are shared with TRBD2. V lost 4 bases, J lost 2 bases, and 4 bases stayed unmatched. This CDR3 is 16 amino acids long. The V gene's germline CDR1 is SGHDT and CDR2 YYEEEE. The CDR3 loop reads CASSPGTSGITDTQYF. CDR3 DNA: TGTGCCAGCAGCCCAGGGACTAGCGGGATCACAGATACGCAGTATTTT.

V is TRBV5-1 and J is TRBJ2-1, with D perhaps matching TRBD2 (6 bases). Trimming took off 4 bases at V and 7 bases at J, with 21 bases between the two ends. The germline V gene encodes CDR1 SGHRS and CDR2 YFSETQ. This CDR3 spans 16 amino acids. CDR3 sequence (DNA): TGCGCCAGCAGCGCGGCGGGACGATTACTGAGGAATGAGCAGTTCTTC. Residues: CASSAAGRLLRNEQFF.

This clone was detected once. Its ends do not fully match the called genes, so a read error is possible. This sequence joins TRBV18 and TRBJ2-3; 7 bases map to TRBD1. Per the germline V gene, CDR1 is KGHSH and CDR2 is LQKENI. The CDR3 is made up of 12 amino acids. The CDR3: CASSLGQATPLF. CDR3 nucleotides: TGTGCCAGCTCACTTGGACAGGCGACACCCCTTTTT.

The rearrangement links TRBV7-6 to TRBJ2-5; 10 bases fit TRBD1. The germline V gene has CDR1 SGHVS and CDR2 FNYEAQ. V was clipped by 5 bases and J by 4 bases; unmatched bases: 10. This CDR3 has 16 amino acids. The CDR3 DNA is TGTGCCAGCAGCCCCCGGGACAGGGGAGGAAGAGAGACCCAGTACTTC. Translating it yields CASSPRDRGGRETQYF.

This clone was detected only once. V is TRBV10-2 and J is TRBJ2-2, with 14 bases that match TRBD2. The CDR3 runs 19 residues. Germline CDR1 is WSHSY and CDR2 is SAAADI. The trim removed 5 bases at V and 6 bases at J, leaving 14 bases unmatched. CDR3 sequence: CASSRGTSGRGVQAGELFF. CDR3 bases: TGCGCCAGCAGTCGCGGGACTAGCGGGAGAGGGGTGCAGGCCGGGGAGCTGTTTTTT.

The chain has TRBV7-7 and TRBJ1-3; D is uncertain. V gave up 5 bases and J gave up 3 bases, with 14 bases separating them. CDR1 is SSHAT, CDR2 FNYEAQ, per germline (reference sequence). This CDR3 is 15 amino acids long. The CDR3 coding sequence is TGTGCCAGCAGCCCAGCTCGGGGTGTTGGAAACACCATATATTTT. Translating gives CASSPARGVGNTIYF.

The chain has TRBV11-2 and TRBJ2-7, with 9 nucleotides matching TRBD2. The V gene's germline CDR1 is SGHAT and CDR2 FQNNGV. V dropped 5 bases and J dropped 2; count of bases not matched to a gene: 16. The CDR3 is 18 residues long. The CDR3 region is CASSRRMSGRNWAYEQYF. The CDR3 DNA reads as TGTGCCAGCAGCCGCCGGATGAGCGGGAGGAATTGGGCCTACGAGCAGTACTTC. Together with reference TRBV11-2 and TRBJ2-7, the CDR3 gives the full variable domain: EAGVAQSPRYKIIEKRQSVAFWCNPISGHATLYWYQQILGQGPKLLIQFQNNGVVDDSQLPKDRFSAERLKGVDSTLKIQPAKLEDSAVYLCASSRRMSGRNWAYEQYFGPGTRLTVT.

This chain connects TRBV19 to TRBJ2-2, with 9 bases that match TRBD2. Germline V lookup: CDR1 LNHDA, CDR2 SQIVND (reference sequence). The ends lost 8 bases at V and 3 bases at J; junction bases unmatched: 16. The CDR3 extends over 18 amino acids. The CDR3 loop is CASWGLGTSPDYTGELFF. The CDR3 nucleotides are TGTGCCAGTTGGGGCCTGGGGACTAGCCCCGATTACACCGGGGAGCTGTTTTTT.

CDR3 residues: CAWSVGYRANYGYTF. The CDR3 DNA reads as TGTGCCTGGAGTGTAGGATACAGGGCAAACTATGGCTACACCTTC. J is TRBJ1-2 and V is TRBV30; possible D gene TRBD1, 6 bases. Trimming took off 0 bases at V and 2 bases at J, with 13 bases between the two ends. This CDR3 spans 15 amino acids. Looked up from germline, CDR1 is GTSNPN and CDR2 is SVGIG (reference sequence).

The chain employs TRBV15 and TRBJ1-5, with D perhaps TRBD1 (6 bases). Germline CDR1 and CDR2: LNHNV and YYDKDF (reference sequence). Deletions cut 6 bases from V and 2 bases from J, with 20 bases between. The CDR3 has 17 amino acids. CDR3 in DNA: TGTGCCACCAGTTCCTACGGCAGGGGACCGGGCAATCAGCCCCAGCATTTT. This encodes CATSSYGRGPGNQPQHF. Variable domain in full (rest from reference TRBV15 and TRBJ1-5): DAMVIQNPRYQVTQFGKPVTLSCSQTLNHNVMYWYQQKSSQAPKLLFHYYDKDFNNEADTPDNFQSRRPNTSFCFLDIRSPGLGDTAMYLCATSSYGRGPGNQPQHFGDGTRLSIL.

The sample holds one count of this clone. The V call is TRBV19, the J call TRBJ1-1, with D uncertain. This CDR3 spans 13 amino acids. Trimming stripped 5 bases from V and 3 bases from J, with 10 bases between. Per germline, CDR1 LNHDA and CDR2 SQIVND (reference sequence). Written as DNA, the CDR3 is TGTGCCAGTAGTCGCGGCACCTACACTGAAGCTTTCTTT. Protein product: CASSRGTYTEAFF.

The chain employs TRBV7-2 and TRBJ1-3, with 7 bases fitting TRBD1. Germline loops: CDR1 SGHTA, CDR2 FQGNSA. The CDR3 is 15 amino acids. Germline trimming cut 7 bases from V and 0 bases from J; bases unmatched to any gene: 6. DNA of the CDR3: TGTGCCAGCACGACAGGGCCAAGCTCTGGAAACACCATATATTTT. It codes for CASTTGPSSGNTIYF.

In its sample, this clone ranks as medium-sized. The rearrangement links TRBV18 to TRBJ2-7; 11 bases align to TRBD2. Germline CDR1 and CDR2: KGHSH and LQKENI. V shed 3 bases and J 1 base; nucleotides not matched to a gene: 2. The CDR3 contains 15 residues. The CDR3 DNA follows: TGTGCCAGCTCACCTACTAGCGGGGGATCCTACGAGCAGTACTTC. Translated, it gives CASSPTSGGSYEQYF.

The chain carries TRBV5-1 and TRBJ2-5; 10 nucleotides match TRBD2. CDR3 length: 15 residues. The V gene's germline CDR1 is SGHRS and CDR2 YFSETQ. With V trimmed by 4 bases and J by 0 bases, 3 bases remained unmatched. This chain's CDR3 is CASSRSGGNQETQYF. The CDR3 nucleotides are TGCGCCAGCAGCCGTAGCGGGGGGAACCAAGAGACCCAGTACTTC.

V usage is TRBV21-1 and J usage is TRBJ2-5; TRBD2, as called in the table, went unchecked against the DNA. TRBV21-1 is labeled a pseudogene. The CDR3 covers 16 residues. CDR3: CASSKWGGLAGETQYF. The CDR3 DNA reads as TGTGCCAGCAGCAAATGGGGCGGACTAGCGGGAGAGACCCAGTACTTC.